The present entry profiles one TCR beta chain with its context. The data are from a study of identical twins. Looked up from germline, CDR1 is GTSNPN and CDR2 is SVGIG (reference sequence). The CDR3 is 11 residues long. TCRdb itself ran the 5' RACE reads through MiXCR, one entry per CDR3 protein. The table includes 600,000 to 800,000 distinct CDR3 sequences, around 20% detected once. These data also formed part of another study, on T cells expressing NK-cell markers.

This sequence originates from a woman aged 18 to 35 in good health. The gene calls are TRBV30 and TRBJ2-2; no definite D call. The material sequenced was PBMCs. The CDR3 here is CVSSRGGELFF. CDR3 nucleotides: TGTGTCTCATCCCGCGGCGGGGAGCTGTTTTTT.